The source of this T cell receptor beta chain is a study of blood T cells in healthy people across ages. V lost 0 bases and J 6 bases, leaving 14 bases between the germline ends. This CDR3 spans 16 amino acids. The germline V gene encodes CDR1 MNHEY and CDR2 SVGAGI. With a J-beta primer mix and a sample-barcoded 5' primer, a second PCR ran about 7 to 12 cycles. TCRdb itself ran the 5' RACE reads through MiXCR, one entry per CDR3 protein. The sample holds around 800,000 distinct CDR3 sequences, roughly 26% seen once. These sequences were also reported in another study, on T cells of mothers and their children.

The source of this sequence is a boy aged 10-17 years in good health. The gene calls are TRBV6-5 and TRBJ1-4, with a weak D call TRBD1 (5 bases). Source material: blood. The CDR3, as DNA: TGTGCCAGCAGTTACTCAGGGTTGCAGGGTTATGAAAAACTGTTTTTT. Its protein product is CASSYSGLQGYEKLFF.